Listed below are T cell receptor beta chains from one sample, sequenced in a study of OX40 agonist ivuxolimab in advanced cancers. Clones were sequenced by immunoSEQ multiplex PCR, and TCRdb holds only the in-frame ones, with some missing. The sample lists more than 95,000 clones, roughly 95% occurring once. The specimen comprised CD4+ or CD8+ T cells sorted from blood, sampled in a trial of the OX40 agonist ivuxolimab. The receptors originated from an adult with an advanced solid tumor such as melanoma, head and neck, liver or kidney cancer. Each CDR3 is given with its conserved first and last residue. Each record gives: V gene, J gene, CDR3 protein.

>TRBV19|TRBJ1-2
CASSKDRVDGYTF
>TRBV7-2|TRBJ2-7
CASSLTLAGTYEQYF
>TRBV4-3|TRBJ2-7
CASSRGTGLHEQYF
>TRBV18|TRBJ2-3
CASSPSAAAGGLNPPDTQYF
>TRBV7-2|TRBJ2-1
CASSSSTGNYNEQFF
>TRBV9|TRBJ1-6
CASSSDMSSYNSPLHF
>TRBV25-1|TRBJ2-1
CASSEPGQPYNEQFF
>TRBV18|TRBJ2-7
CASTPPISGTGRSEQYF
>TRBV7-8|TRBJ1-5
CASSRHYWTGLAGSPQPQHF
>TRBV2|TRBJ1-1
CASRFIEGRIEAFF
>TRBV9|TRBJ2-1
CASSQNTGYDNEQFF
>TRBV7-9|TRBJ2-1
CASSLTSGGYNEQFF
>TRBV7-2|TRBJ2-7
CASRPLTGSYEQYF
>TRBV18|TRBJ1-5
CASSPGTGPLNQPQHF
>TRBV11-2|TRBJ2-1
CASSSLAGSSYNEQFF
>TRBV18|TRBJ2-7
CASSPDRASYEQYF
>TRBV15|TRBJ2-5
CATSRGGEETQYF
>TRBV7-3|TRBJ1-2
CASSLGDVSPSYGYTF
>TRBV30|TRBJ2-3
CAWSWGKSSTDTQYF
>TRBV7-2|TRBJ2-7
CASSLRQGWEYEQYF
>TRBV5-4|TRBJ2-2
CASSVATEAGELFF
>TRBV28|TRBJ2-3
CASSSPGLSFWDTQYF
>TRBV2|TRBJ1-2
CASSDGKRTGYTF
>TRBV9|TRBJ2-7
CANSAGPTYEQYF
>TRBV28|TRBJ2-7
CASITPGTYSYEQYF
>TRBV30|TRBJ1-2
CAWSVKSGGGWLGYTF
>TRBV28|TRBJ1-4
CASITGSTNEKLFF
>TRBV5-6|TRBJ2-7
CASCKGASYEQYF
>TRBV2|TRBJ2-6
CASTQRQGWGSGANVLTF
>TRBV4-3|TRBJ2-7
CASSQEGPTAHGWGEQYF
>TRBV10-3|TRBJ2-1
CASQVNLAGGHQVYNEQFF
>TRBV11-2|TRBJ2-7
CASSLERDEQYF
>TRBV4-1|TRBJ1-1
CASSQKSGGKDTEAFF
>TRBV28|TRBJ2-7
CASSSTRTYEQYF
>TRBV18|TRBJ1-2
CASSQGRSSGYTF
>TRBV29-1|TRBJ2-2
CSVGPRQVSGELFF
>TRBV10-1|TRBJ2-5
CASSERTSVETQYF
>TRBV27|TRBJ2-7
CASYRANSYEQYF
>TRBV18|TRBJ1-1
CASSPLPEGRGTEAFF
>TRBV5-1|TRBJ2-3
CASSLEAPGGTQYF
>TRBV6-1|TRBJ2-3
CAGRQGQDTQYF
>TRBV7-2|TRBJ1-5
CASSSRQGAQPQHF
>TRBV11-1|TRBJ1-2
CASSLGGLSGYTF
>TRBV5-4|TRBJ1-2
CASSFPTPNYGYTF
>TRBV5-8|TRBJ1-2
CASSSPRTGRYGYTF
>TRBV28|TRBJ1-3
CASSSNGNTIYF
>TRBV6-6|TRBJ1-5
CASSYPPGQGDQPQHF
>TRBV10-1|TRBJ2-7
CASSDHGTGAYEQYF
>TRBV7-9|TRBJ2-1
CASSLILGNEQFF